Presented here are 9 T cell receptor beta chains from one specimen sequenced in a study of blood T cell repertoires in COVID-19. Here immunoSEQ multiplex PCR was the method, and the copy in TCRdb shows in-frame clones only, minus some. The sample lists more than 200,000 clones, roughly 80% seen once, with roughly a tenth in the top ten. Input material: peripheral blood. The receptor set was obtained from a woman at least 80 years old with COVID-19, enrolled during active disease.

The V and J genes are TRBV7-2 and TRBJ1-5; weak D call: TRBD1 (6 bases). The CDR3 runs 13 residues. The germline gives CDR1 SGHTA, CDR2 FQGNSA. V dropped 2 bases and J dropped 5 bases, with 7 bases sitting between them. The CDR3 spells CASSLKGDQPQHF. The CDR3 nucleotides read TGTGCCAGCAGCTTAAAGGGGGATCAGCCCCAGCATTTT.

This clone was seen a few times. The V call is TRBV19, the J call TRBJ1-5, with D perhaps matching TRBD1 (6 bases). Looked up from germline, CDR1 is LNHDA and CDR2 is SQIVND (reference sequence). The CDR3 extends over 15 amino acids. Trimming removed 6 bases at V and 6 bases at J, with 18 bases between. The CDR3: CASRIGAGVPQPQHF. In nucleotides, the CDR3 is TGTGCCAGTAGGATTGGGGCAGGGGTCCCTCAGCCCCAGCATTTT.

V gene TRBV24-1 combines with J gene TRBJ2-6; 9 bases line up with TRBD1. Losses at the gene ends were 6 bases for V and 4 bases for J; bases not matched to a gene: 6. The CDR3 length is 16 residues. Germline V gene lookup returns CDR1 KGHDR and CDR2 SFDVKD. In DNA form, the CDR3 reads TGTGCCACCAGTAGGGGACAGGGACCCGGGGCCAACGTCCTGACTTTC. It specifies CATSRGQGPGANVLTF.

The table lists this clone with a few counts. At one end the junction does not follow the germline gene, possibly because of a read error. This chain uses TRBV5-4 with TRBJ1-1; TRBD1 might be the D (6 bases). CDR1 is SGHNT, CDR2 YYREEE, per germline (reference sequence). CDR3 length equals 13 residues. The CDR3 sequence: CASTLDRNTEAFF. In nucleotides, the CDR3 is TGTGCCAGCACCTTGGACAGGAACACTGAAGCTTTCTTT.

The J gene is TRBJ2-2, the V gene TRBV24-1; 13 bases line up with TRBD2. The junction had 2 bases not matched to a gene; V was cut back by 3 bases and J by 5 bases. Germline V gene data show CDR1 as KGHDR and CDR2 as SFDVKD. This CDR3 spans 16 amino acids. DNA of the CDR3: TGTGCCACCAGTGATCGGACTAGCGGGGGAACCGGGGAGCTGTTTTTT. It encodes CATSDRTSGGTGELFF.

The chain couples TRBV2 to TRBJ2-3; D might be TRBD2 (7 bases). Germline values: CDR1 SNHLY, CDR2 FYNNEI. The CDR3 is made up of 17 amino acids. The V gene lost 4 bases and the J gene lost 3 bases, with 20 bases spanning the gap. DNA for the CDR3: TGTGCCAGCAGTGTCCGGGGGGCCGAATCAAGGACAGATACGCAGTATTTT. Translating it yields CASSVRGAESRTDTQYF.

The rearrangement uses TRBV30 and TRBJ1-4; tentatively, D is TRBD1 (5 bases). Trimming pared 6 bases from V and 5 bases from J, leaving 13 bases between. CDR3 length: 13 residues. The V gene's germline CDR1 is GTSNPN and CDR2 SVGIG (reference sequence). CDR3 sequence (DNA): TGTGCCTGTAATAGGGGAGGAAATGAAAAACTGTTTTTT. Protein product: CACNRGGNEKLFF.

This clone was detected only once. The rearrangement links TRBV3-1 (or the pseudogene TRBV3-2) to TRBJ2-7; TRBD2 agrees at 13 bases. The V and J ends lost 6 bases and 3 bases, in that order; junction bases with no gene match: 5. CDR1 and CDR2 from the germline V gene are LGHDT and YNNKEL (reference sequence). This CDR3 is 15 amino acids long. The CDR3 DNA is TGTGCCAGCAGGGGCGGGACTAGCGGGGTCTACGAGCAGTACTTC. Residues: CASRGGTSGVYEQYF.

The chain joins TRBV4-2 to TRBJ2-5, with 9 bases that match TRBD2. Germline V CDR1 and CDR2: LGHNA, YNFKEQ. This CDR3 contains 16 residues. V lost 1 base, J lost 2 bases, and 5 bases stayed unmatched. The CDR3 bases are TGTGCCAGCAGCCAAGGTAGCGGGGGACCTCAAGAGACCCAGTACTTC. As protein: CASSQGSGGPQETQYF.